Listed here is a single T cell receptor (beta chain). The specificity of this receptor is unknown. It has no much larger one-base neighbor in the sample; base qualities were not kept. This sample is part of a study of tumor-infiltrating lymphocytes in primary liver carcinoma (dated by TCRdb to about 2017). Looking at the study overall: Roughly five patients with histopathologically diagnosed primary liver carcinoma underwent surgical resection in China between 2015 and 2016. Technical replicate repertoires showed high reproducibility, with mean shared-clone rates roughly 0.87 and correlation coefficients above 0.95. Of the five patients (three men and two women, aged 30 to 69 years), four had hepatocellular carcinoma and one had combined HCC and intrahepatic cholangiocarcinoma. Tumors of the five patients were stage T1-T3 N0M0 with maximum diameters of roughly 4.2 to 10 cm. TCRbeta repertoire sequencing, expression microarrays and whole-exome sequencing were combined in the study across five regions of each liver tumor, with adjacent normal tissue and blood also included. A total of some 35 specimens from 5 patients went through TCRbeta repertoire sequencing, namely 25 tumor regions, 5 adjacent noncancerous liver tissues and 5 peripheral blood samples. Each sample produced roughly 3.65 to 8 million productive TCRbeta reads, and read depth showed no significant difference between tissue types.

Blood RNA was extracted from unsorted whole blood using TRIzol reagent, and germline DNA was obtained with the DNeasy Blood & Tissue kit. At the time of sampling, the patients were treatment-naive and had chronic HBV infection. Before surgery, about 4 milliliters of peripheral blood were collected into K2EDTA tubes. TCRbeta-specific cDNA was reverse-transcribed from around 500 ng total RNA using a constant-region primer and ProtoScript II reverse transcriptase. The TCRbeta libraries were prepared through three rounds of nested multiplex PCR following a slightly modified ARM-PCR procedure. Each of the first two PCR rounds ran for approximately 10 cycles using multiplex TRBV1-TRBV30 forward primers together with a Cbeta reverse primer. Sample barcodes and Illumina adapters were added in a final 25-cycle PCR using Deep VentR polymerase. Before sequencing, amplicons of 200-500 bp were purified from gel using a QIAquick gel extraction kit. The TCRbeta amplicons were sequenced with 250-bp paired-end reads on an Illumina HiSeq 2500. Processing in the source paper ran as follows. Reads were quality-trimmed with Trimmomatic v0.33, and paired reads were merged with FLASH v1.2.11 to recover full CDR3 sequences. V, D and J germline segments were assigned to the rearranged TCRbeta sequences using MiGEC v1.2.1b. Clonotype statistics and Shannon-Wiener diversity indices were calculated with VDJtools v1.0.0. To cut down on sampling bias, every analysis after diversity analysis relied on just the 250 most abundant clonotypes from each sample. Through fastp at Q25 and MiXCR, TCRdb rebuilt clones from the public reads, retaining in-frame beta chains. Entries that share a CDR3 protein sequence are merged under the most common genes and DNA. What appears here as the V and J calls and clone size reflects TCRdb's work, not the paper's. The sample table records roughly 180,000 distinct CDR3 sequences; about 60% of these occur just once. In total, the top ten clones hold under 75% of the sample.

The study at large found these results: With just 4 or 5 patients in the study, the authors point out that the findings should be validated in a larger study. Bulk unsorted samples precluded comparing CD4+ and CD8+ T cell repertoires. Compared with blood, tumors had a significantly larger share of the repertoire taken up by the top 250 clones (p = 0.039). Repertoire overlap was higher between tumor regions (mean about 35%) than tumor-adjacent (around 17%) or tumor-blood (approximately 14%) pairs, consistent with antigen-driven expansion. Because sequencing covered only the TCR beta chain and unpaired alpha chains were not captured, true repertoire diversity is likely underestimated.

V is trimmed back by 10 bases and J by 6 bases, and the junction contains 11 bases that no gene match accounts for. The CDR3 spans 14 residues, from the cysteine through the phenylalanine. The only DNA kept is the CDR3, 42 bases in frame from the first base. CDR1 SGHKS and CDR2 YYEKEE are derived from the germline V gene (reference sequence). Material: peripheral blood. This receptor was identified in a middle-aged man with primary liver carcinoma and hepatitis B virus infection. Here the chain combines TRBV5-5 and TRBJ2-4; TRBD1 lines up with 9 middle nucleotides. In nucleotides, the sequence is TGTGCCGGCTGCCACGGACAGGGGATAAACATTCAGTACTTC. The translation is CAGCHGQGINIQYF. The full variable domain, completed from the reference TRBV5-5 and TRBJ2-4 proteins outside the CDR3, reads DAGVTQSPTHLIKTRGQQVTLRCSPISGHKSVSWYQQVLGQGPQFIFQYYEKEERGRGNFPDRFSARQFPNYSSELNVNALLLGDSALYLCAGCHGQGINIQYFGAGTRLSVL.